This T cell receptor (beta chain) was identified during a study of CD8 T cells in ankylosing spondylitis. Whole-study findings and limits: Disease-linked clones were found to be CD8+ and relatively rare in peripheral blood. Seemingly characteristic of ankylosing spondylitis blood was a TCR beta motif consisting of under ten highly homologous variants.

V dropped 6 bases and J dropped 7 bases, with 13 bases sitting between them. Germline V CDR1 and CDR2: ENHRY, SYGVKD. CDR3 length equals 14 residues. Libraries for TCR beta were made by quantitative 5'-RACE with molecular barcodes. One entry per CDR3 protein, called by TCRdb with MiXCR from the 5' RACE reads. This table has about 800,000 distinct CDR3 sequences, approximately 10% appearing once. This clonotype has more than one count but fewer than ten. Its antigen is undetermined. The chain recombines TRBV10-3 with TRBJ1-6, with D tentatively TRBD1 (5 bases). The receptor was derived from a male donor with ankylosing spondylitis. Specimen: blood, either unsorted or a sorted T cell fraction (not recorded which). The CDR3 is CAIRLGDGNSPLHF. CDR3 DNA sequence: TGTGCCATCAGGCTCGGGGACGGCAATTCACCCCTCCACTTT.